The clone carrying this TCR beta chain was detected once. Original methodology: The authors estimated nucleated cell counts from reference gene primer amplification. This table comes from immunoSEQ multiplex PCR, and its TCRdb copy is limited to in-frame clones, with some not included. The DNA was the basis for D and trimming; V, J and clone size are from that table. The sample contains around 120,000 clones, over 75% of which appear only once. Germline V gives CDR1 ENHRY, CDR2 SYGVKD. V was shortened by 0 bases and J by 3 bases, with 11 bases between the two germline ends. The CDR3 runs 15 residues. These data come from a study of blood T cell repertoires in COVID-19. Study as a whole: Material from acute and convalescent COVID-19 was sourced from the United States, Italy and Spain. Sample material is recorded as cDNA or gDNA derived from T cells, B-cell-depleted T cells, or PBMCs.

This TCR was recovered from a man in his sixties or seventies with active or convalescent COVID-19. The rearrangement uses TRBV10-3 and TRBJ1-2; D is possibly TRBD1 (5 bases). Sequencing was performed on peripheral blood. Here the CDR3 DNA reads TGTGCCATCAGTGAGTCATCAAGGGGTTACTATGGCTACACCTTC. This translates into CAISESSRGYYGYTF.